These 22 T cell receptor beta chains were all obtained from the same sample, sequenced in a study of human T cells and chemical hapten exposure. The time point was: pre-sensitization, week 0. Treatment reported: therapeutic diphenylcyclopropenone sensitization with weekly scalp DPC. One entry per CDR3 protein, called by TCRdb with MiXCR from the RACE reads. The sample lists 65,000 to 90,000 distinct CDR3 sequences, about 14% occurring once. The sequences come from whole blood, collected in connection with sensitization to the hapten diphenylcyclopropenone (DPC). Receptors originate from a woman aged 50 to 65 with alopecia areata. Some clones in this sample may be carry-over from other donors' samples.

As DNA, the CDR3 is TGCAGTGCTAGAGAGGCAGGGGGTCAGCCCCAGCATTTT. Amino acids: CSAREAGGQPQHF. The gene calls are TRBV20-1 and TRBJ1-5, with 7 bases matching TRBD1. The CDR3 spans 13 residues. The V segment lost 0 bases and the J segment 6 bases; nucleotides outside the gene matches: 2. Germline V CDR1 and CDR2: DFQATT, SNEGSKA (reference sequence).

The sample holds a few counts of this clonotype. This chain connects TRBV20-1 to TRBJ1-6; tentatively, D is TRBD1 (6 bases). The germline CDR1 and CDR2 sequences are DFQATT and SNEGSKA (reference sequence). The germline V and J ends were trimmed by 6 bases and 8 bases, with 14 bases remaining between them. This CDR3 spans 13 amino acids. The CDR3 is CSAARGIDSPLHF. CDR3 nucleotide sequence: TGCAGTGCCGCCAGGGGTATCGATTCACCCCTCCACTTT.

This chain's CDR3 is CASSHEADTEAFF. The CDR3 bases are TGTGCCAGCAGTCACGAAGCAGACACTGAAGCTTTCTTT. The J gene is TRBJ1-1, the V gene TRBV6-5; no definite D call. CDR3 length equals 13 residues. The germline V gene encodes CDR1 MNHEY and CDR2 SVGAGI. V lost 5 bases and J lost 3, with 10 bases in between.

The chain employs TRBV15 and TRBJ2-1, with 10 bases fitting TRBD2. The CDR3 covers 16 residues. Germline-derived CDR1 and CDR2 are LNHNV and YYDKDF (reference sequence). Germline trimming cut 0 bases from V and 6 bases from J; bases unmatched to any gene: 5. The CDR3 bases are TGTGCCACCAGCAGAGATCTACTAGCGGGACTCAATGAGCAGTTCTTC. This sequence encodes CATSRDLLAGLNEQFF.

This chain joins TRBV28 and TRBJ2-4, with D possibly matching TRBD2 (6 bases). The V end was cut by 3 bases, the J end by 2 bases, with 14 bases between. In germline, CDR1 is MDHEN, CDR2 SYDVKM. This CDR3 contains 16 residues. The CDR3 DNA sequence: TGTGCCAGCAGTTTGTTCGGGAGAACAACCAAAAACATTCAGTACTTC. Its protein product is CASSLFGRTTKNIQYF.

This sequence joins TRBV5-4 and TRBJ2-5; TRBD1 might be the D (7 bases). This CDR3 spans 13 amino acids. Per germline, CDR1 SGHNT and CDR2 YYREEE (reference sequence). The V end was cut by 4 bases, the J end by 4 bases, with 11 bases between. Here the CDR3 reads CASSSQGGETQYF. CDR3 nucleotide sequence: TGTGCCAGCAGCAGTCAGGGGGGAGAGACCCAGTACTTC.

J is TRBJ2-2 and V is TRBV7-6, with 9 bases aligning to TRBD2. Unmatched junction bases numbered 4, after V lost 5 bases and J lost 3 bases. This CDR3 region has 15 residues. Germline V gene lookup returns CDR1 SGHVS and CDR2 FNYEAQ. This chain's CDR3 is CASSPTSGDTGELFF. The CDR3 DNA follows: TGTGCCAGCAGCCCGACTAGCGGAGACACCGGGGAGCTGTTTTTT.

V usage is TRBV20-1 and J usage is TRBJ1-1; D remains unclear. This CDR3 is built from 11 residues. Trimming stripped 6 bases from V and 3 bases from J, with 8 bases between. The germline V gene encodes CDR1 DFQATT and CDR2 SNEGSKA (reference sequence). The CDR3 sequence is CSAKSYTEAFF. CDR3 bases: TGCAGTGCCAAATCCTACACTGAAGCTTTCTTT.

This clonotype showed up just a few times. The V and J genes are TRBV5-1 and TRBJ2-7; 12 nucleotides line up with TRBD2. This CDR3 contains 16 residues. After removal of 0 bases from V and 13 bases from J, the junction contained 14 bases not matched to a gene. CDR1 and CDR2 from the germline V gene are SGHRS and YFSETQ. DNA of the CDR3: TGCGCCAGCAGCTTGGTACTAGCGGGAGGTCCTGGGGAATCCTACTTC. Encoded protein: CASSLVLAGGPGESYF.

There are a few counts of this clonotype. The chain carries TRBV3-1 and TRBJ2-7; the match to TRBD2 covers 9 bases. The CDR3 has 14 residues. Germline lookup yields CDR1 LGHDT and CDR2 YNNKEL (reference sequence). J gave up 7 bases and V 3 bases, and 7 bases lay outside the gene matches. CDR3 sequence: CASSQTSGLGEQYF. The CDR3 DNA follows: TGTGCCAGCAGCCAGACTAGCGGCCTGGGGGAGCAGTACTTC.

This clonotype was detected only once. This chain connects TRBV7-9 to TRBJ2-5; D unresolved. The CDR3 has 16 amino acids. Trimming shortened V by 1 base and J by 2 bases, and 14 bases separated the two germline ends. Germline V gene data show CDR1 as SEHNR and CDR2 as FQNEAQ (reference sequence). The CDR3: CASSLEGRLLQETQYF. The DNA of the CDR3 is TGTGCCAGCAGCTTAGAGGGTAGGCTTCTACAAGAGACCCAGTACTTC.

This clonotype was picked up many times. The rearrangement uses TRBV7-6 and TRBJ2-2; possible D gene TRBD1, 6 bases. Germline assignment: CDR1 SGHVS and CDR2 FNYEAQ. The CDR3 is 15 residues long. V dropped 4 bases and J dropped 4 bases, with 13 bases sitting between them. Written as DNA, the CDR3 is TGTGCCAGCAGCTACCAGGGGCCGGCCACCGGGGAGCTGTTTTTT. Protein sequence: CASSYQGPATGELFF.

The CDR3 region is CASSTISGRRSYEQYF. The CDR3 DNA sequence: TGTGCCAGCAGCACCATAAGCGGGAGGCGCTCCTACGAGCAGTACTTC. The V call is TRBV7-9, the J call TRBJ2-7, with 9 bases matching TRBD2. The CDR3 is 16 amino acids. The V segment lost 5 bases and the J segment 0 bases; nucleotides outside the gene matches: 8. In germline, CDR1 is SEHNR, CDR2 FQNEAQ (reference sequence).

This clonotype appeared many times. The chain joins TRBV7-2 to TRBJ1-1, with D tentatively TRBD1 (5 bases). Trimming took off 4 bases at V and 11 bases at J, with 8 bases between the two ends. CDR3 length: 10 amino acids. From germline, CDR1 is SGHTA and CDR2 FQGNSA. The CDR3 is CASSSGVAFF. As DNA, the CDR3 is TGTGCCAGCAGCTCGGGGGTCGCTTTCTTT.

This clonotype was seen many times. The chain joins TRBV29-1 to TRBJ1-3; D call uncertain. Looked up from germline, CDR1 is SQVTM and CDR2 is ANQGSEA. With 7 bases removed from V and 0 bases from J, the gap between germline ends came to 13 bases. The CDR3 is made up of 14 amino acids. The CDR3, as DNA: TGCAGCGCCGCTCCCTCGAGCTCTGGAAACACCATATATTTT. Its protein product is CSAAPSSSGNTIYF.

The chain employs TRBV7-8 and TRBJ2-7, with D perhaps matching TRBD1 or TRBD2 (7 bases each). CDR1 is SGHVS, CDR2 FQNEAQ, per germline. This CDR3 comprises 13 residues. V shed 5 bases and J shed 7 bases, with 15 bases lying between them. In DNA form, the CDR3 reads TGTGCCAGCAGCCCGCGACAGGGAGGGGAGCAGTACTTC. Protein sequence: CASSPRQGGEQYF.

This chain links TRBV18 with TRBJ2-3; the D gene could be TRBD1 or TRBD2 (5 bases each). The CDR3 extends over 15 amino acids. V was shortened by 3 bases and J by 0 bases, with 10 bases between the two germline ends. The germline V gene has CDR1 KGHSH and CDR2 LQKENI. The CDR3 DNA follows: TGTGCCAGCTCACCTTCTGAGGGGAGCACAGATACGCAGTATTTT. It yields the protein CASSPSEGSTDTQYF.

This clonotype was seen ten or more times. The chain uses TRBV7-2 and TRBJ2-7, with no clear D. The CDR3 is made up of 14 amino acids. V was shortened by 1 base and J by 4 bases, with 11 bases between the two germline ends. Germline assignment: CDR1 SGHTA and CDR2 FQGNSA. For the CDR3, the DNA is TGTGCCAGCAGCTTAGGTTCCAGGCCATACGAGCAGTACTTC. Translated, it gives CASSLGSRPYEQYF. Combining the CDR3 with reference TRBV7-2 and TRBJ2-7 gives the whole variable domain GAGVSQSPSNKVTEKGKDVELRCDPISGHTALYWYRQSLGQGLEFLIYFQGNSAPDKSGLPSDRFSAERTGGSVSTLTIQRTQQEDSAVYLCASSLGSRPYEQYFGPGTRLTVT.

The V gene is TRBV3-1, the J gene TRBJ1-2; no reliable D call. Per germline, CDR1 LGHDT and CDR2 YNNKEL (reference sequence). The CDR3 loop spans 15 amino acids. V gave up 1 base and J gave up 0 bases, with 9 bases separating them. Written as DNA, the CDR3 is TGTGCCAGCAGCCAAGTAGCAAGTTCTAACTATGGCTACACCTTC. It encodes CASSQVASSNYGYTF.

The chain employs TRBV20-1 and TRBJ2-1; 7 bases map to TRBD2. The CDR3 extends over 15 amino acids. Germline CDR1 DFQATT, CDR2 SNEGSKA (reference sequence). J lost 9 bases, V lost 1 base, and 12 bases had no gene match. For the CDR3, the DNA is TGCAGTGCTAGAGTTGGAGGAGCGGGAACGCTTGAGCAGTTCTTC. Translating gives CSARVGGAGTLEQFF.

This clonotype was seen repeatedly, ten times or more. A read error may account for a junction end that differs from germline. The chain carries TRBV7-2 and TRBJ2-1, with D perhaps matching TRBD2 (6 bases). CDR1 and CDR2 from the germline V gene are SGHTA and FQGNSA. CDR3 length: 12 residues. The CDR3, as DNA: TGTGCCAGCAGCTTAGCGACTGGGGGGAGAATCTTC. Translation: CASSLATGGRIF. The whole variable domain, remainder taken from reference TRBV7-2 and TRBJ2-1, is GAGVSQSPSNKVTEKGKDVELRCDPISGHTALYWYRQSLGQGLEFLIYFQGNSAPDKSGLPSDRFSAERTGGSVSTLTIQRTQQEDSAVYLCASSLATGGRIFGPGTRLTVL.

This clonotype was seen only a few times. The CDR3 loop is CASSHLLDREDQPQHF. CDR3 sequence (DNA): TGTGCCAGCAGCCACCTATTAGACAGGGAAGATCAGCCCCAGCATTTT. The chain recombines TRBV3-1 with TRBJ1-5; 7 nucleotides match TRBD1. CDR3 size: 16 residues. The junction had 10 bases not matched to a gene; V was cut back by 3 bases and J by 5 bases. Germline values: CDR1 LGHDT, CDR2 YNNKEL (reference sequence). The whole variable domain, remainder taken from reference TRBV3-1 and TRBJ1-5, is DTAVSQTPKYLVTQMGNDKSIKCEQNLGHDTMYWYKQDSKKFLKIMFSYNNKELIINETVPNRFSPKSPDKAHLNLHINSLELGDSAVYFCASSHLLDREDQPQHFGDGTRLSIL.